This TCR beta chain was sequenced for a study of T cell changes during pregnancy in multiple sclerosis. CDR3 length equals 16 residues. Germline V gives CDR1 LNHNV, CDR2 YYDKDF (reference sequence). The ends were cut back, 0 bases at V and 4 bases at J, with 13 bases in the middle. Method: immunoSEQ multiplex PCR; TCRdb's copy keeps in-frame clones and lacks some. This sample has about 77,000 clones, with over 75% found just once. The chain links TRBV15 to TRBJ1-3; no clear D. This receptor was identified in a female donor with multiple sclerosis, enrolled in a pregnancy study. The starting material was peripheral blood, obtained before pregnancy. This chain's CDR3 is CATSRDPLTPGNTIYF. The CDR3 bases are TGTGCCACCAGCAGAGACCCCCTTACTCCCGGAAACACCATATATTTT.